This record looks at one T cell receptor beta chain sequence and its context. Its antigen is not identified. This sample is part of a study of CD8+CD57+ T cells in acquired aplastic anemia. The wider study: Recorded DNA amounts for sorted CD4+ and CD8+ cells had an average of roughly 3.4 ug.

CDR3 size: 15 residues. The germline V gene encodes CDR1 SNHLY and CDR2 FYNNEI. The V and J ends lost 6 bases and 1 base respectively, with 13 bases between them. General observations from the study: There were about 27 CD8+ CDR3 sequences that occurred in both patients and controls.

Researchers used genomic DNA as the template to profile TCR beta VDJ and CDR3. MiXCR, run by TCRdb on the reads, gives a single entry per CDR3 protein. The table has under 200,000 distinct CDR3 sequences, roughly 45% seen once; the top ten hold 1.1%. Sequencing used sorted CD4+, CD8+, or CD8+CD57+ T cells (not recorded which) from PBMCs. The sequence was collected from a human donor in good health. The rearrangement joins TRBV2 to TRBJ1-5; unclear D gene. This chain's CDR3 is CASSARETSNQPQHF. The CDR3 nucleotides read TGTGCCAGCAGCGCCCGGGAGACCAGCAATCAGCCCCAGCATTTT.